These 9 T cell receptor beta chains were sequenced from one sample in a study of blood T cell repertoires in COVID-19. Generated by immunoSEQ multiplex PCR, the TCRdb table keeps only in-frame clones and is missing some. Counted here are roughly 290,000 clones, 70% to 85% occurring once; the ten biggest clones make up roughly 0.94%. Sequenced material: peripheral blood. The source of these receptors is a human donor with COVID-19, enrolled during active disease. The donor label of this sample is uncertain.

The rearrangement links TRBV10-1 to TRBJ2-7; the match to TRBD1 covers 8 bases. This CDR3 comprises 16 residues. From germline, CDR1 is WNHNN and CDR2 SYGVQD (reference sequence). V gave up 3 bases and J gave up 0 bases; unmatched junction bases: 7. The CDR3, as DNA: TGCGCCAGCAGTGACGACAGGGGCCCCGACTCCTACGAGCAGTACTTC. Its protein product is CASSDDRGPDSYEQYF.

The V call is TRBV19, the J call TRBJ1-1, with 8 bases fitting TRBD1. After removal of 5 bases from V and 8 bases from J, the junction contained 7 bases not matched to a gene. Germline CDR1 is LNHDA and CDR2 is SQIVND (reference sequence). The CDR3 length is 13 residues. The CDR3 DNA sequence: TGTGCCAGTAGTTTCCTGGACAGGGTAGAAGCTTTCTTT. It codes for CASSFLDRVEAFF.

The chain combines TRBV19 with TRBJ2-7; the match to TRBD2 covers 9 bases. Trimming cost V 7 bases and J 2 bases; bases outside gene matches: 9. CDR3 length: 15 residues. Looked up from germline, CDR1 is LNHDA and CDR2 is SQIVND (reference sequence). The CDR3 reads CASTGGLAPTYEQYF. In DNA form, the CDR3 reads TGTGCCAGTACCGGGGGACTAGCACCGACCTACGAGCAGTACTTC.

This chain joins TRBV28 and TRBJ1-5; 9 bases map to TRBD1. The germline V gene has CDR1 MDHEN and CDR2 SYDVKM. This CDR3 spans 11 amino acids. V trimming: 11 bases; J trimming: 9 bases; junction bases outside the gene matches: 5. CDR3 sequence: CAGQGSGPQHF. DNA for the CDR3: TGTGCCGGACAGGGGTCCGGGCCCCAGCATTTT.

The gene calls are TRBV5-1 and TRBJ1-2; TRBD1 matches 8 bases. CDR1 and CDR2 from the germline V gene are SGHRS and YFSETQ. The CDR3 is made up of 16 amino acids. Trimming at V came to 7 bases and at J to 7 bases, leaving 18 bases not matched to a gene. CDR3 in amino acids: CASGPGQVGGVGGYTF. CDR3 nucleotide sequence: TGCGCCAGCGGCCCGGGACAGGTGGGGGGTGTCGGTGGCTACACCTTC.

V usage is TRBV10-2 and J usage is TRBJ1-3; D unresolved. The CDR3 sequence is 15 residues long. V was trimmed by 2 bases and J by 2 bases, leaving 10 bases between them. CDR1 WSHSY and CDR2 SAAADI come from the germline V gene. This chain's CDR3 is CASSEREGAGNTIYF. CDR3 DNA sequence: TGCGCCAGCAGTGAGAGGGAGGGCGCTGGAAACACCATATATTTT.

The chain combines TRBV5-6 with TRBJ2-1; D is possibly TRBD2 (6 bases). Germline lookup yields CDR1 SGHDT and CDR2 YYEEEE. This CDR3 is built from 13 residues. Trimming took 4 bases from V and 6 from J, leaving 11 bases between them. CDR3 sequence: CASSRAGGNEQFF. The CDR3 DNA sequence: TGTGCCAGCAGCCGTGCCGGGGGCAATGAGCAGTTCTTC. Full variable domain (missing parts from reference TRBV5-6 and TRBJ2-1): DAGVTQSPTHLIKTRGQQVTLRCSPKSGHDTVSWYQQALGQGPQFIFQYYEEEERQRGNFPDRFSGHQFPNYSSELNVNALLLGDSALYLCASSRAGGNEQFFGPGTRLTVL.

This sequence joins TRBV30 and TRBJ1-1, with D unclear. The V end was cut by 2 bases, the J end by 11 bases, with 9 bases between. The germline CDR1 and CDR2 sequences are GTSNPN and SVGIG (reference sequence). The CDR3 is 10 amino acids. CDR3 DNA sequence: TGTGCCTGGAGTAGGCAGAGGGCTTTCTTT. Amino acid sequence: CAWSRQRAFF.

The V gene is TRBV5-1, the J gene TRBJ1-2; no clear D gene. This CDR3 has 13 amino acids. Germline CDR1 and CDR2: SGHRS and YFSETQ. V lost 2 bases, J lost 6 bases, and 11 bases lay in between. The CDR3 DNA sequence: TGCGCCAGCAGCTTATCAACAGATAATGGCTACACCTTC. Protein sequence: CASSLSTDNGYTF.